The present T cell receptor (beta chain) was sequenced within a study of blood T cell repertoires in COVID-19. As for the study in general: Researchers got acute and convalescent COVID-19 samples from the United States, Italy and Spain.

CDR3 length equals 18 residues. CDR1 and CDR2 (germline): SGHTA, FQGNSA. V lost 1 base, J lost 2 bases, and 15 bases lay in between. Followed longitudinally, the Seattle patients had been enrolled during active infection. Per the original methods: Reference gene primer amplification yielded estimated nucleated cell counts. TCRdb's table, derived via immunoSEQ multiplex PCR, lists solely in-frame clones and lacks some. The V and J calls and the clone size are those of that table, but D and trimming were determined from the DNA. In the table there are about 210,000 clones, 70% to 90% of which are singletons.

This sequence originates from a woman in her seventies with COVID-19, enrolled during active disease. The sample consisted of peripheral blood. The chain employs TRBV7-2 and TRBJ2-6; perhaps TRBD2 as D (6 bases). CDR3: CASSLVGGTKPGANVLTF. The CDR3 region has the DNA TGTGCCAGCAGCTTAGTGGGCGGGACCAAACCTGGGGCCAACGTCCTGACTTTC.